Below, one TCR beta chain is given with its context. Its target is unknown. This record belongs to a study of lymphopenia after photon versus proton radiotherapy. This CDR3 has 13 amino acids. Trimming stripped 7 bases from V and 4 bases from J, with 10 bases between. Germline CDR1 is MNHEY and CDR2 is SMNVEV (reference sequence). The study's findings and limits: Proton therapy kept repertoires fairly stable, unlike photons, which gained effector/memory cells. Post-nadir diversity loss with photons came from oligoclonal expansion, particularly CD8+ Temra cells. A bigger post-nadir fall in TCR diversity correlated inversely with survival time in deceased patients.

TCRdb's table, derived via immunoSEQ multiplex PCR, lists solely in-frame clones and lacks some. The table shows about 45,000 clones, with approximately 85% occurring only once. The material was peripheral blood, obtained from a patient treated with photon-based radiotherapy. This TCR was sampled from a man aged 40-49 years with gastric cancer. The V call is TRBV27, the J call TRBJ1-4, with D unclear. The CDR3 reads CASKGSVNEKLFF. CDR3 coding DNA: TGTGCCAGCAAAGGGAGCGTTAATGAAAAACTGTTTTTT.